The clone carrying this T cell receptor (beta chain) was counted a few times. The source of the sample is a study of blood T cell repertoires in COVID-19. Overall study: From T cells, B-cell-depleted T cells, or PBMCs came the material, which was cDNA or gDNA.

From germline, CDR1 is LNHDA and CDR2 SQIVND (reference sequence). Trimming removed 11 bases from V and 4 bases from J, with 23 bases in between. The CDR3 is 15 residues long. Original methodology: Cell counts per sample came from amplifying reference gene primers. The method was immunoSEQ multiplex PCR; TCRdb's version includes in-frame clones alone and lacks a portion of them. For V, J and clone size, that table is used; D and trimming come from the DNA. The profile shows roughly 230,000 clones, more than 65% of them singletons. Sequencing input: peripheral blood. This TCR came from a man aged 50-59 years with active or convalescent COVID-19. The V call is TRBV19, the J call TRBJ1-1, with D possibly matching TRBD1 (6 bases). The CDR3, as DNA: TGTGCCCTTAGACCGGGAGGGGGATTTGGCACTGAAGCTTTCTTT. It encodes CALRPGGGFGTEAFF. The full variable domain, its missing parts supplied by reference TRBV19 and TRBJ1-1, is DGGITQSPKYLFRKEGQNVTLSCEQNLNHDAMYWYRQDPGQGLRLIYYSQIVNDFQKGDIAEGYSVSREKKESFPLTVTSAQKNPTAFYLCALRPGGGFGTEAFFGQGTRLTVV.